This TCR beta chain derives from a study of shared clonotypes between healthy human individuals. The CDR3 extends over 16 amino acids. The V end was cut by 0 bases, the J end by 5 bases, with 17 bases between. The V gene's germline CDR1 is LNHNV and CDR2 YYDKDF (reference sequence). Samples underwent the assay at deep level. This table comes from immunoSEQ multiplex PCR, and its TCRdb copy is limited to in-frame clones, with some not included. Seen here are about 1.1 million clones, approximately 75% observed once, and the top ten hold over 0.8%. Naive CD4+ cells were CD45RA-selected; the remaining cells were memory.

Material for sequencing was memory CD4+ T cells from PBMCs. Regarding subset: CD45RA-negative fraction. The chain carries TRBV15 and TRBJ2-7; TRBD1 might be the D (6 bases). The TCR originated in a man aged 18 to 30 in good health. Some clones in this sample may be carry-over from other donors' samples. The CDR3: CATSRDQYRVPDEQYF. The DNA for the CDR3 is TGTGCCACCAGCAGAGATCAGTACAGGGTCCCCGACGAGCAGTACTTC. Full variable domain (remainder filled in from reference TRBV15 and TRBJ2-7): DAMVIQNPRYQVTQFGKPVTLSCSQTLNHNVMYWYQQKSSQAPKLLFHYYDKDFNNEADTPDNFQSRRPNTSFCFLDIRSPGLGDTAMYLCATSRDQYRVPDEQYFGPGTRLTVT.